This TCR beta chain was recorded in a study of CD8+ T cells in alopecia areata. For the study at large: Treated patients took oral tofacitinib at 5 to 10 mg twice daily.

With regard to this clone: The antigen is not known.

RNA was extracted and reverse transcribed into cDNA as the sequencing template. The method was immunoSEQ multiplex PCR; TCRdb's version includes in-frame clones alone and lacks a portion of them. Of approximately 140,000 clones in the sample, more than 45% were seen once. The CDR3 has 15 residues. The germline gives CDR1 LNHNV, CDR2 YYDKDF (reference sequence). V was clipped by 1 base and J by 1 base, with 9 bases between them. Study-level points and caveats: Relative to mice, TCR sharing across patients was less clear, a difference possibly HLA-related. Sequencing of scalp samples also captures resident alphabeta T cells of normal skin.

Sequencing was carried out using CD4+ T cells sorted from blood. This TCR was recovered from a human donor with alopecia areata. This sequence joins TRBV15 and TRBJ2-3; D not resolved. CDR3 in DNA: TGTGCCACCAGCAGAGGGCCCAGCGGCACAGATACGCAGTATTTT. It is translated as CATSRGPSGTDTQYF.